The rows below give T cell receptor beta chains drawn from one sample of a study of identical twins. TCRdb re-derived calls from the 5' RACE reads in MiXCR, one entry per CDR3 protein. Of fewer than 550,000 distinct CDR3 sequences listed, approximately 16% were seen once; the top ten hold roughly 0.44%. Separately, the same data were catalogued under a study of yellow fever vaccine responses in identical twins.

The sample taken for sequencing was CD4+ T cells sorted from blood. The receptors were gathered from a young woman in good health. Each CDR3 is given with its conserved first and last residue. A D gene is named only where the DNA matches it firmly.

V	J	D	CDR3
TRBV5-1	TRBJ2-2	TRBD1	CASSLVEGAIGELFF
TRBV5-1	TRBJ2-7	NA	CASSRDGAYEQYF
TRBV29-1	TRBJ2-3	TRBD2	CSVVPGLADTDTQYF
TRBV20-1	TRBJ1-4	NA	CSARDRLRETNEKLFF
TRBV19	TRBJ2-3	NA	CASSTQGTDTQYF
TRBV4-2	TRBJ1-1	NA	CASSQDPGQKNTEAFF
TRBV5-1	TRBJ2-2	NA	CASSGEVYTGELFF
TRBV21-1	TRBJ2-6	NA	CASSKGGRDSSTLLSGANVLTF
TRBV7-9	TRBJ1-1	NA	CASSLLRGNTEAFF
TRBV5-1	TRBJ2-1	NA	CASSLQTGRSYNEQFF
TRBV3-1	TRBJ1-1	NA	CASSPTLTANTEAFF
TRBV20-1	TRBJ2-1	NA	CSVGQSDEQFF
TRBV15	TRBJ2-1	NA	CATSRDLMGEQFF
TRBV5-1	TRBJ2-3	NA	CASGGQTTDTQYF
TRBV20-1	TRBJ2-7	NA	CSAKDYGGLGYEQYF
TRBV12-3/TRBV12-4	TRBJ2-7	TRBD1	CASSTGGLRHEQYF
TRBV12-3/TRBV12-4	TRBJ2-1	NA	CASSPPALSYNEQFF
TRBV12-3/TRBV12-4	TRBJ2-3	NA	CASSWRGGADTQYF
TRBV15	TRBJ2-3	TRBD2	CATSRDLAGGRTDTQYF
TRBV11-2	TRBJ2-3	TRBD2	CASSFIQRGGPVGTQYF
TRBV7-9	TRBJ2-3	NA	CASSMRGPRTDTQYF
TRBV14	TRBJ2-7	NA	CASSDRTVSYEQYF
TRBV7-6	TRBJ2-7	NA	CASSLRGGGVYEQYF
TRBV12-3/TRBV12-4	TRBJ1-6	NA	CASSPPFGSPLHF
TRBV25-1	TRBJ2-7	NA	CASSRVTYHKIEQYF
TRBV24-1	TRBJ2-3	NA	CATSDTSGLRDTQYF
TRBV11-2	TRBJ2-5	TRBD2	CASSDPGTSGHIQETQYF
TRBV18	TRBJ2-5	NA	CASSPIHKETQYF
TRBV5-1	TRBJ1-1	TRBD1	CASSPGQGGGTEAFF
TRBV5-1	TRBJ2-5	NA	CASSLNREQETQYF
TRBV9	TRBJ2-1	NA	CASSPRTSIPNEQFF
TRBV5-1	TRBJ2-3	NA	CASSLRDSAIDTQYF
TRBV7-9	TRBJ2-5	NA	CASSFSEIQETQYF
TRBV5-1	TRBJ2-5	TRBD2	CASSLVLTSGTKETQYF
TRBV11-2	TRBJ1-4	NA	CASSLTGRTNEKLFF
TRBV3-1	TRBJ2-1	TRBD2	CASSQRGAGGTNPREFF
TRBV7-9	TRBJ1-1	TRBD1	CASRQTGALGEAFF
TRBV20-1	TRBJ2-7	TRBD2	CSARGQREGYEQYF
TRBV4-2	TRBJ1-1	NA	CASSPPAGEGGTEAFF
TRBV6-2/TRBV6-3	TRBJ2-2	NA	CASSSYLTVSNTGELFF
TRBV11-2	TRBJ1-4	NA	CASNEPPGLFATNEKLFF